Following are 29 T cell receptor beta chains from one sample sequenced in a study of cytomegalovirus exposure and HLA in healthy donors. PCR was performed using 60 Vbeta and 13 Jbeta primers. Only in-frame clones appear in the TCRdb table, and some are missing; sequencing was by immunoSEQ multiplex PCR. This sample has fewer than 200,000 clones, with around 80% found just once. The sample comprised PBMCs. The receptors derive from a woman aged 45-59 years in good health and CMV-seropositive.

The chain joins TRBV5-1 to TRBJ2-3; D unresolved. This CDR3 spans 14 amino acids. CDR1 is SGHRS, CDR2 YFSETQ, per germline. V was clipped by 0 bases and J by 4 bases, with 9 bases between them. Here the CDR3 DNA reads TGCGCCAGCAGCTTGGCCGGTATTGCAGATACGCAGTATTTT. This translates into CASSLAGIADTQYF. Variable domain in full (rest from reference TRBV5-1 and TRBJ2-3): KAGVTQTPRYLIKTRGQQVTLSCSPISGHRSVSWYQQTPGQGLQFLFEYFSETQRNKGNFPGRFSGRQFSNSRSEMNVSTLELGDSALYLCASSLAGIADTQYFGPGTRLTVL.

This sequence joins TRBV7-9 and TRBJ2-7; 9 bases agree with TRBD1. The junction had 8 bases not matched to a gene; V was cut back by 4 bases and J by 4 bases. Germline values: CDR1 SEHNR, CDR2 FQNEAQ (reference sequence). The CDR3 runs 15 residues. The CDR3 region is CASSWGGQGEYEQYF. CDR3 sequence (DNA): TGTGCCAGCAGCTGGGGGGGACAGGGCGAGTACGAGCAGTACTTC.

J is TRBJ1-1 and V is TRBV27, with TRBD1 matching over 8 bases. Trimming at V came to 8 bases and at J to 5 bases, leaving 13 bases not matched to a gene. The CDR3 loop spans 15 amino acids. Germline V gives CDR1 MNHEY, CDR2 SMNVEV (reference sequence). CDR3 in amino acids: CASHQSGTGWTEAFF. The DNA of the CDR3 is TGTGCCAGCCATCAAAGCGGGACAGGATGGACTGAAGCTTTCTTT.

The chain couples TRBV15 to TRBJ1-1, with 10 bases fitting TRBD1. Looked up from germline, CDR1 is LNHNV and CDR2 is YYDKDF (reference sequence). The CDR3 is 16 residues long. V trimming: 5 bases; J trimming: 5 bases; junction bases outside the gene matches: 11. The CDR3 reads CATSPGDWTGGTEAFF. As DNA, the CDR3 is TGTGCCACCAGCCCAGGAGATTGGACAGGGGGAACTGAAGCTTTCTTT.

This sequence joins TRBV28 and TRBJ1-5; tentatively, D is TRBD1 (5 bases). In germline, CDR1 is MDHEN, CDR2 SYDVKM. The V end was cut by 0 bases, the J end by 5 bases, with 11 bases between. This CDR3 contains 15 residues. The CDR3 bases are TGTGCCAGCAGTTTATGGGGGGGGTCGGATCAGCCCCAGCATTTT. Translating it yields CASSLWGGSDQPQHF.

V usage is TRBV19 and J usage is TRBJ2-1; no definite D call. The CDR3 contains 16 residues. V was clipped by 3 bases and J by 0 bases, with 12 bases between them. The V gene's germline CDR1 is LNHDA and CDR2 SQIVND (reference sequence). The CDR3 nucleotides read TGTGCCAGTAGTATTGGGTACAGCAGCTCCTACAATGAGCAGTTCTTC. Translation: CASSIGYSSSYNEQFF. Looking up the rest from reference TRBV19 and TRBJ2-1 gives the full variable domain: DGGITQSPKYLFRKEGQNVTLSCEQNLNHDAMYWYRQDPGQGLRLIYYSQIVNDFQKGDIAEGYSVSREKKESFPLTVTSAQKNPTAFYLCASSIGYSSSYNEQFFGPGTRLTVL.

CDR3 in DNA: TGTGCCAGCAGTCATCCCTCAAAGCGGGAGGGCCTAGAAAACATTCAGTACTTC. Protein: CASSHPSKREGLENIQYF. This chain uses TRBV7-2 with TRBJ2-4; 10 bases are shared with TRBD2. The CDR3 consists of 18 residues. CDR1 and CDR2 from the germline V gene are SGHTA and FQGNSA. The J segment lost 5 bases and the V segment lost 6 bases, leaving 16 bases of the junction unmatched.

The rearrangement links TRBV7-9 to TRBJ2-7; D is unresolved. Germline V gene lookup returns CDR1 SEHNR and CDR2 FQNEAQ (reference sequence). The V end lost 5 bases, the J end lost 2 bases, and 4 bases lay between the germline ends. There are 11 residues in the CDR3. The CDR3 coding sequence is TGTGCCAGCAGCCCCGCCTACGAGCAGTACTTC. Amino acid sequence: CASSPAYEQYF.

The chain joins TRBV10-3 to TRBJ1-3, with D possibly matching TRBD1 (6 bases). This CDR3 spans 15 amino acids. The V end lost 2 bases, the J end lost 5 bases, and 13 bases lay between the germline ends. Germline V gene sequence: CDR1 ENHRY, CDR2 SYGVKD. CDR3 DNA: TGTGCCATCAGTGAGCCCGCAGGGGAAAGAAACACCATATATTTT. This encodes CAISEPAGERNTIYF.

The V gene is TRBV19, the J gene TRBJ2-1, with 7 bases identical to TRBD1. Germline CDR1 and CDR2: LNHDA and SQIVND (reference sequence). This CDR3 spans 15 amino acids. V lost 4 bases, J lost 2 bases, and 5 bases stayed unmatched. This chain's CDR3 is CASSRQGVAYNEQFF. In nucleotides, the CDR3 is TGTGCCAGTAGTAGACAGGGTGTCGCCTACAATGAGCAGTTCTTC.

This chain links TRBV6-5 with TRBJ2-7; TRBD1 aligns across 8 bases. CDR1 and CDR2 (germline): MNHEY, SVGAGI. V shed 6 bases, J shed 3 bases, and the junction held 7 bases outside the gene matches. The CDR3 is made up of 14 amino acids. The chain's CDR3 is CASSPDRDHYEQYF. CDR3 in DNA: TGTGCCAGCAGCCCGGACAGGGACCACTACGAGCAGTACTTC.

The genes are TRBV1 and TRBJ2-4; the D call TRBD2 from the table was never checked on the DNA. TRBV1 is a documented pseudogene. The CDR3 loop spans 19 amino acids. For the CDR3, the DNA is TGCACCAGCAGCCAAGATAAAGCGGGAGCTCGACTAGCCAAAAACATTCAGTACTTC. Amino acid sequence: CTSSQDKAGARLAKNIQYF.

This sequence joins TRBV7-2 and TRBJ2-1; TRBD2 aligns across 11 bases. The CDR3 extends over 16 amino acids. The V and J ends lost 2 bases and 2 bases, in that order; junction bases with no gene match: 2. CDR1 and CDR2 (germline): SGHTA, FQGNSA. This CDR3 is CASSLSSGGAYNEQFF. The CDR3 DNA reads TGTGCCAGCAGCTTAAGTAGCGGGGGGGCCTACAATGAGCAGTTCTTC.

J is TRBJ2-6 and V is TRBV7-2; the match to TRBD1 covers 11 bases. The CDR3 consists of 18 residues. Germline V lookup: CDR1 SGHTA, CDR2 FQGNSA. With 1 base clipped from V and 2 bases from J, the junction kept 4 bases outside the gene matches. The CDR3 protein is CASSLVGQGATGANVLTF. CDR3 nucleotides: TGTGCCAGCAGCTTAGTTGGACAGGGGGCGACTGGGGCCAACGTCCTGACTTTC.

This clone was observed a handful of times. The V and J genes are TRBV14 and TRBJ2-7; no clear D. The CDR3 has 18 residues. Germline V lookup: CDR1 SGHDN, CDR2 FVKESK. V was trimmed by 2 bases and J by 4 bases, leaving 24 bases between them. The CDR3 reads CASSQNFPTRRFVYEQYF. Written as DNA, the CDR3 is TGTGCCAGCAGCCAAAACTTTCCGACTCGACGGTTCGTGTACGAGCAGTACTTC.

This clone has just a few counts. The rearrangement links TRBV30 to TRBJ1-4; D remains ambiguous. The CDR3 is 14 residues long. Trimming cost V 5 bases and J 4 bases, with 14 bases left between them. Per the germline V gene, CDR1 is GTSNPN and CDR2 is SVGIG (reference sequence). DNA for the CDR3: TGTGCCTGGGCTCCGGGATTGGGTAATGAAAAACTGTTTTTT. Translation: CAWAPGLGNEKLFF.

The genes are TRBV29-1 and TRBJ2-5; D might be TRBD2 (7 bases). CDR3 length: 17 amino acids. Germline assignment: CDR1 SQVTM and CDR2 ANQGSEA. V was pared by 6 bases and J by 5 bases, with 28 bases between. The CDR3 protein is CSVAAARGAGTGETQYF. The CDR3 bases are TGCAGCGTCGCCGCGGCCCGGGGGGCCGGTACTGGGGAGACCCAGTACTTC. Looking up the rest from reference TRBV29-1 and TRBJ2-5 gives the full variable domain: SAVISQKPSRDICQRGTSLTIQCQVDSQVTMMFWYRQQPGQSLTLIATANQGSEATYESGFVIDKFPISRPNLTFSTLTVSNMSPEDSSIYLCSVAAARGAGTGETQYFGPGTRLLVL.

This clone turned up a few times. The rearrangement links TRBV5-1 to TRBJ2-7; 9 nucleotides match TRBD1. The CDR3 contains 16 residues. CDR1 and CDR2 (germline): SGHRS, YFSETQ. The junction had 13 bases not matched to a gene; V was cut back by 4 bases and J by 5 bases. The CDR3 region is CASSPMEGQGGDEQYF. CDR3 in DNA: TGCGCCAGCAGCCCGATGGAGGGACAGGGCGGGGACGAGCAGTACTTC.

The chain employs TRBV29-1 and TRBJ2-1; D remains ambiguous. CDR1 is SQVTM, CDR2 ANQGSEA, per germline. The V end lost 1 base, the J end lost 5 bases, and 12 bases lay between the germline ends. The CDR3 consists of 14 residues. The CDR3 nucleotides read TGCAGCGTTGAAGTCTACGCCCCGGACAATGAGCAGTTCTTC. It encodes CSVEVYAPDNEQFF.

The rearrangement links TRBV7-6 to TRBJ2-3; D uncertain. V lost 5 bases, J lost 8 bases, and 32 bases lay in between. Germline V lookup: CDR1 SGHVS, CDR2 FNYEAQ. CDR3 length equals 19 residues. CDR3 sequence: CASSPAHQVWSYGLGTQYF. The DNA of the CDR3 is TGTGCCAGCAGCCCGGCTCACCAGGTTTGGTCGTATGGGTTAGGTACGCAGTATTTT.

The chain has TRBV28 and TRBJ1-1; 7 bases agree with TRBD1. The germline gives CDR1 MDHEN, CDR2 SYDVKM. The CDR3 totals 14 residues. Trimming at V came to 4 bases and at J to 8 bases, leaving 10 bases not matched to a gene. CDR3 amino acids: CASSSTDRAREAFF. The CDR3 bases are TGTGCCAGCAGTTCCACCGACAGGGCCCGGGAAGCTTTCTTT. Looking up the rest from reference TRBV28 and TRBJ1-1 gives the full variable domain: DVKVTQSSRYLVKRTGEKVFLECVQDMDHENMFWYRQDPGLGLRLIYFSYDVKMKEKGDIPEGYSVSREKKERFSLILESASTNQTSMYLCASSSTDRAREAFFGQGTRLTVV.

The V and J genes are TRBV14 and TRBJ1-4; possible D gene TRBD1, 5 bases. This CDR3 region has 16 residues. Germline V lookup: CDR1 SGHDN, CDR2 FVKESK. V was trimmed by 0 bases and J by 8 bases, leaving 16 bases between them. CDR3 in amino acids: CASSQDSTGKREKLFF. CDR3 DNA: TGTGCCAGCAGCCAAGATAGCACAGGCAAGAGGGAAAAACTGTTTTTT.

This clone was recorded a few times. J is TRBJ2-3 and V is TRBV7-3; 16 bases are a match to TRBD2. This CDR3 region has 18 residues. With 5 bases clipped from V and 0 bases from J, the junction kept 5 bases outside the gene matches. Germline V CDR1 and CDR2: SGHTA, FQGTGA. The CDR3 bases are TGTGCCAGCAGCCGGGGACTAGCGGGGGGGCCGAGCACAGATACGCAGTATTTT. It translates to CASSRGLAGGPSTDTQYF.

This rearrangement joins TRBV5-4 to TRBJ2-2, with TRBD1 identical over 10 bases. The CDR3 sequence is 15 residues long. Germline V CDR1 and CDR2: SGHNT, YYREEE (reference sequence). J gave up 5 bases and V 3 bases, and 4 bases lay outside the gene matches. The CDR3 DNA reads TGTGCCAGCAGCTGGACAGGGGGGTATACCGGGGAGCTGTTTTTT. This translates into CASSWTGGYTGELFF.

The chain is built from TRBV7-2 and TRBJ2-1, with 8 bases fitting TRBD1. From germline, CDR1 is SGHTA and CDR2 FQGNSA. The ends lost 5 bases at V and 7 bases at J; junction bases unmatched: 10. The CDR3 has 15 residues. CDR3 in amino acids: CASSGKPTGGNEQFF. The CDR3 DNA is TGTGCCAGCAGCGGAAAGCCTACAGGGGGAAATGAGCAGTTCTTC. Complete variable domain (other parts from reference TRBV7-2 and TRBJ2-1): GAGVSQSPSNKVTEKGKDVELRCDPISGHTALYWYRQSLGQGLEFLIYFQGNSAPDKSGLPSDRFSAERTGGSVSTLTIQRTQQEDSAVYLCASSGKPTGGNEQFFGPGTRLTVL.

The chain combines TRBV7-8 with TRBJ1-2, with TRBD1 matching over 10 bases. CDR3 length: 14 amino acids. Germline assignment: CDR1 SGHVS and CDR2 FQNEAQ. Germline trimming cut 5 bases from V and 5 bases from J; bases unmatched to any gene: 5. DNA of the CDR3: TGTGCCAGCAGCCCGGACAGGGGGGTTTATGGCTACACCTTC. Translation: CASSPDRGVYGYTF.

The CDR3 loop reads CSVAGTGVKTYEQYF. CDR3 DNA sequence: TGCAGCGTTGCCGGGACAGGGGTTAAAACCTACGAGCAGTACTTC. The rearrangement uses TRBV29-1 and TRBJ2-7; 10 bases map to TRBD1. This CDR3 is 15 amino acids long. Germline loops: CDR1 SQVTM, CDR2 ANQGSEA. Trimming took 4 bases from V and 2 from J; bases not matched to a gene: 8.

The rearrangement joins TRBV29-1 to TRBJ2-5, with D tentatively TRBD1 (6 bases). The CDR3 has 14 amino acids. From germline, CDR1 is SQVTM and CDR2 ANQGSEA. The V and J ends lost 4 bases and 2 bases respectively, with 14 bases between them. The CDR3 DNA reads TGCAGCGTTGTTCGCCAGGGGAGTCAAGAGACCCAGTACTTC. Its protein product is CSVVRQGSQETQYF.

The rearrangement uses TRBV2 and TRBJ2-3; perhaps TRBD2 as D (6 bases). The CDR3 runs to 13 residues. Germline V gene sequence: CDR1 SNHLY, CDR2 FYNNEI. Deletions cut 6 bases from V and 4 bases from J, with 11 bases between. This CDR3 is CASRLASADTQYF. The CDR3 DNA reads as TGTGCCAGCAGGCTAGCGAGCGCAGATACGCAGTATTTT.